Listed here are 2 T cell receptor beta chains from one sample, sequenced in a study of T cell responses to AZD1222 COVID-19 vaccine. Clones were read by immunoSEQ multiplex PCR, and TCRdb kept only the in-frame ones, dropping some. In the table there are more than 60,000 clones, roughly 87% of which are singletons. The source material was peripheral blood, sampled on day 0 of AZD1222 vaccination. The receptors were gathered from an adult in good health.

The count of this clone is one. The rearrangement uses TRBV30 and TRBJ1-1, with a weak D call TRBD1 (5 bases). V dropped 5 bases and J dropped 4 bases, with 23 bases sitting between them. CDR3 size: 16 residues. Germline-derived CDR1 and CDR2 are GTSNPN and SVGIG (reference sequence). The CDR3 is CAWVGANSGSLTEAFF. CDR3 sequence (DNA): TGTGCCTGGGTCGGGGCGAATTCCGGATCCCTCACTGAAGCTTTCTTT.

This clone was counted only a few times. The chain is built from TRBV5-1 and TRBJ2-7; a weak D match, TRBD2 (6 bases). CDR3 size: 14 residues. The ends were cut back, 5 bases at V and 3 bases at J, with 15 bases in the middle. In germline, CDR1 is SGHRS, CDR2 YFSETQ. In DNA, the CDR3 is TGCGCCAGCAGGTTTGGGACTCCCGACTACGAGCAGTACTTC. It yields the protein CASRFGTPDYEQYF. The whole variable domain, filled in from reference TRBV5-1 and TRBJ2-7, reads KAGVTQTPRYLIKTRGQQVTLSCSPISGHRSVSWYQQTPGQGLQFLFEYFSETQRNKGNFPGRFSGRQFSNSRSEMNVSTLELGDSALYLCASRFGTPDYEQYFGPGTRLTVT.